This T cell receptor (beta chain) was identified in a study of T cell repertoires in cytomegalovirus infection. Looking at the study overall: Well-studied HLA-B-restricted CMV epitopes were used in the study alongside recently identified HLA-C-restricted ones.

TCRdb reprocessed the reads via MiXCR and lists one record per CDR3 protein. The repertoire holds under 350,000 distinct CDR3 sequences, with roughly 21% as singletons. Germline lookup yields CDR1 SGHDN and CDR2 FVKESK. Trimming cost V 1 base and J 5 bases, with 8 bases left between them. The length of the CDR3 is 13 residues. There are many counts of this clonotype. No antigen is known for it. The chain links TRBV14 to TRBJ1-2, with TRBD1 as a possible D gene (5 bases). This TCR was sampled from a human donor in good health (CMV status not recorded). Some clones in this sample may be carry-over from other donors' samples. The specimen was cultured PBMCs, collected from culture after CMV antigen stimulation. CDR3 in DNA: TGTGCCAGCAGCCAAGTTGGGGCGTATGGCTACACCTTC. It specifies CASSQVGAYGYTF.